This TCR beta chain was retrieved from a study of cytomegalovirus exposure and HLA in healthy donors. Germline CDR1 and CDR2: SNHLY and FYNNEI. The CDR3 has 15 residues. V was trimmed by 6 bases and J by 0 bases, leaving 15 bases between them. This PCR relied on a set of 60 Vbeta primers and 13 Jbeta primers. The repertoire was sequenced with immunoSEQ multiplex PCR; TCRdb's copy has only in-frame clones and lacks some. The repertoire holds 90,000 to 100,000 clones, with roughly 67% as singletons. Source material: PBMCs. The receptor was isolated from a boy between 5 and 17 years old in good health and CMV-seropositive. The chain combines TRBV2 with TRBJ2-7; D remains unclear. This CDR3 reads CASSVEADRSYEQYF. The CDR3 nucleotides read TGTGCCAGCAGCGTAGAGGCAGACCGCTCCTACGAGCAGTACTTC. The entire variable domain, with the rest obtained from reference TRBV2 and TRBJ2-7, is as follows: EPEVTQTPSHQVTQMGQEVILRCVPISNHLYFYWYRQILGQKVEFLVSFYNNEISEKSEIFDDQFSVERPDGSNFTLKIRSTKLEDSAMYFCASSVEADRSYEQYFGPGTRLTVT.